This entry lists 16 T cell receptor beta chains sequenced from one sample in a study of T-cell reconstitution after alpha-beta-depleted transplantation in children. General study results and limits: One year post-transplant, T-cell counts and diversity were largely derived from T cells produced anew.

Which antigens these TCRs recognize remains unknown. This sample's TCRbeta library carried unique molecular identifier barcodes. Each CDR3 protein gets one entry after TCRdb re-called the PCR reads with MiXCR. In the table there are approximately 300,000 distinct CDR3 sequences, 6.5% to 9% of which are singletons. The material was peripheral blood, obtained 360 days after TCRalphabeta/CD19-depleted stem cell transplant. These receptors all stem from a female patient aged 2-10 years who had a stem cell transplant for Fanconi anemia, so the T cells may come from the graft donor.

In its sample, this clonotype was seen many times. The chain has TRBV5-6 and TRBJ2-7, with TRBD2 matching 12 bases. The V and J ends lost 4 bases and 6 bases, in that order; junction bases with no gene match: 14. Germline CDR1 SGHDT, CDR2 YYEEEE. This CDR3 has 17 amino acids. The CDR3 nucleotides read TGTGCCAGCAGCCTCCGACTAGCGGGAGTTTCCTGGGTCGAGCAGTACTTC. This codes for CASSLRLAGVSWVEQYF.

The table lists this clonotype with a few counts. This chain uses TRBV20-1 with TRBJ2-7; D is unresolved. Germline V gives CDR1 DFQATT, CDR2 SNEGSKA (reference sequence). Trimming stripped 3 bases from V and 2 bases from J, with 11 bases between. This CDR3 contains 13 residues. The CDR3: CSASFSIAYEQYF. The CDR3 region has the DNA TGCAGTGCTAGTTTCTCCATTGCCTACGAGCAGTACTTC.

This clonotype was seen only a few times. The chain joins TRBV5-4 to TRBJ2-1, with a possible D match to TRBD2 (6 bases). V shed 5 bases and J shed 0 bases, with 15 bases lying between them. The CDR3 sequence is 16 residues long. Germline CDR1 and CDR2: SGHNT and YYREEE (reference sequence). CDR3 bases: TGTGCCAGCAGTCTACCGGGGGTCAGCTCCTACAATGAGCAGTTCTTC. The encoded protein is CASSLPGVSSYNEQFF.

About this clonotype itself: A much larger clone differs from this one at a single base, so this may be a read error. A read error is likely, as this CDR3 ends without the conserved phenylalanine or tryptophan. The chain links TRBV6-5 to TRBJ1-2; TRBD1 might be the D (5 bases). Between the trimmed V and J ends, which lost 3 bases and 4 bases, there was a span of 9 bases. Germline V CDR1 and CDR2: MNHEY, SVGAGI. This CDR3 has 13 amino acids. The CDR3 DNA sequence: TGTGCCAGCAGTTATAGGGGTGTCTATGGCTACACCTAC. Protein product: CASSYRGVYGYTY.

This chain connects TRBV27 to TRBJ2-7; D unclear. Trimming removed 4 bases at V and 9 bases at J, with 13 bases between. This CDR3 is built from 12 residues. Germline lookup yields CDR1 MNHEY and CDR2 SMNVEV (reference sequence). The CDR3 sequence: CASSSTKGLQYF. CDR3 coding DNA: TGTGCCAGCAGTTCCACTAAAGGGTTGCAGTACTTC.

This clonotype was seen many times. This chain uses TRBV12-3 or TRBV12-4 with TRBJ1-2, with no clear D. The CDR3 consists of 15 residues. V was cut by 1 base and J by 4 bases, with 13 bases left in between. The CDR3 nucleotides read TGTGCCAGCAGTTTAGACGGGGTGACGGGCTATGGCTACACCTTC. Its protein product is CASSLDGVTGYGYTF.

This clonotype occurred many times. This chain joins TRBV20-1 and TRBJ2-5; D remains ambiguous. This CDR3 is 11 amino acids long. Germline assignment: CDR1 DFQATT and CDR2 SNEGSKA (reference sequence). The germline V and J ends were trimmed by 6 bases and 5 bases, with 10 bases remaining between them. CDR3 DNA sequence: TGCAGTGCGACTGACTCCGAGACCCAGTACTTC. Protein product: CSATDSETQYF.

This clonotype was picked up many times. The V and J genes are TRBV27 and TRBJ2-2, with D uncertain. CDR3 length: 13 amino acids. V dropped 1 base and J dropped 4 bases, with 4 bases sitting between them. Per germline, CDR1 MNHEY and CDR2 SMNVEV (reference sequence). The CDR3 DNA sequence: TGTGCCAGCAGTTTATGGAGCACCGGGGAGCTGTTTTTT. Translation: CASSLWSTGELFF.

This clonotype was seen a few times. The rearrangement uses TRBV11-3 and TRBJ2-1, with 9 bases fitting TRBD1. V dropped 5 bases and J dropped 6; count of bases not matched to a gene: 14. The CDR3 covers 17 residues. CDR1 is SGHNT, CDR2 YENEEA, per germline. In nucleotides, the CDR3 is TGTGCCAGCAGCGCCAAGGGGGGACAGGGATATTTCAATGAGCAGTTCTTC. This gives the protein CASSAKGGQGYFNEQFF.

In DNA form, the CDR3 reads TGTGCCAGCAGCTTGGGGGGGACCCGAACTGAAGCTTTCTTT. Translation: CASSLGGTRTEAFF. The genes are TRBV5-5 and TRBJ1-1; D perhaps matches TRBD1 (5 bases). The ends were cut back, 0 bases at V and 5 bases at J, with 11 bases in the middle. This CDR3 is 14 amino acids long. Germline CDR1 is SGHKS and CDR2 is YYEKEE (reference sequence).

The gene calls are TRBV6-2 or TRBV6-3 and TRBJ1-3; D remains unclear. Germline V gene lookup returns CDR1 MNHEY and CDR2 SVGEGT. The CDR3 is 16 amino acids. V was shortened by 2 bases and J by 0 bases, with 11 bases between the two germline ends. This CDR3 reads CASSYVSSSSGNTIYF. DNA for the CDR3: TGTGCCAGCAGTTACGTCAGCTCGAGCTCTGGAAACACCATATATTTT.

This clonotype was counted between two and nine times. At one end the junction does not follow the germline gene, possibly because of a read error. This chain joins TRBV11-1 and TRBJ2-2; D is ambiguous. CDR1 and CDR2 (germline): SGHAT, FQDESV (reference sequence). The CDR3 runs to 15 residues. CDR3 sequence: CASSTTRHNTGELFF. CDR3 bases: TGTGCCAGCAGCACGACGAGGCATAACACCGGCGAGCTGTTTTTT.

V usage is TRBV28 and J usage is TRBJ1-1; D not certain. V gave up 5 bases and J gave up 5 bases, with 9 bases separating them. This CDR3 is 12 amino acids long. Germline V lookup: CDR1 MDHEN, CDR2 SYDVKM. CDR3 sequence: CASSVWGTEAFF. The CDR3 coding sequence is TGTGCCAGCAGTGTGTGGGGAACTGAAGCTTTCTTT.

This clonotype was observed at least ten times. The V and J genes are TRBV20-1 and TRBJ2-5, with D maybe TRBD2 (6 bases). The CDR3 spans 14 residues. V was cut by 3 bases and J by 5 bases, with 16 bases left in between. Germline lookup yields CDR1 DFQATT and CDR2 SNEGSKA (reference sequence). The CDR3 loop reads CSARRGPLSETQYF. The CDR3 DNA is TGCAGTGCTAGGCGGGGACCCTTGTCGGAGACCCAGTACTTC.

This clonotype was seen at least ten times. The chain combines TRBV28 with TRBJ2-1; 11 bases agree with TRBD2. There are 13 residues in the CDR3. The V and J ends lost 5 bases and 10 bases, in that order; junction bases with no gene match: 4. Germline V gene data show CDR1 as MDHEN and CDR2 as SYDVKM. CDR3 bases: TGTGCCAGCAGTCTAAGACTAGCGGGGGAGCAGTTCTTC. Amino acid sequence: CASSLRLAGEQFF.

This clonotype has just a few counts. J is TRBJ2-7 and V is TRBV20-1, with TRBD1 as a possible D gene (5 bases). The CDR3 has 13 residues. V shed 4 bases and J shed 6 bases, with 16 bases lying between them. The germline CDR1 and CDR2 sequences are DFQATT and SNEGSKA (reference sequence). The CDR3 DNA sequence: TGCAGTGCTACCCCCCCAGGGTTGGCCGAGCAGTACTTC. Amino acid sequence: CSATPPGLAEQYF.